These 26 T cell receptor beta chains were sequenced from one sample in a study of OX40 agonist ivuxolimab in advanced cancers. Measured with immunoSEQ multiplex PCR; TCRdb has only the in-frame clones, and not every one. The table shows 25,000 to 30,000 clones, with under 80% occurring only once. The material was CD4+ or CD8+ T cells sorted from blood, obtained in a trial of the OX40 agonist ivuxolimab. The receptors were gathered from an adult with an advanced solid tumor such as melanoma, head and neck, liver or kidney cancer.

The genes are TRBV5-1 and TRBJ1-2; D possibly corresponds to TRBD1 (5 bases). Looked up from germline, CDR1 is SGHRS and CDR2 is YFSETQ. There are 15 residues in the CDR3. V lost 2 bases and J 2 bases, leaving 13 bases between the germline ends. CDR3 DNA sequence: TGCGCCAGCAGCTTAGGGGACGTCGGAAACTATGGCTACACCTTC. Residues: CASSLGDVGNYGYTF.

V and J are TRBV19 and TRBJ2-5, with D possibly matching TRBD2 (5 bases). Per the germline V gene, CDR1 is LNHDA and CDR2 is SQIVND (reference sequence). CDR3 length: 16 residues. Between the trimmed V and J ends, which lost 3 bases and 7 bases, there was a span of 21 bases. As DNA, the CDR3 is TGTGCCAGTAGTATTCTCGGAGATGGACCGGGATCGACCCAGTACTTC. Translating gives CASSILGDGPGSTQYF.

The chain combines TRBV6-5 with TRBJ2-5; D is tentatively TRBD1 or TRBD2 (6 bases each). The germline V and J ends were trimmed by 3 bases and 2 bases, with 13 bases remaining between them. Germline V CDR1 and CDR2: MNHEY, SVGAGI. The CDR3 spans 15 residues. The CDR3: CASSYLEGGQETQYF. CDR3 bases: TGTGCCAGCAGTTATCTCGAGGGGGGACAAGAGACCCAGTACTTC.

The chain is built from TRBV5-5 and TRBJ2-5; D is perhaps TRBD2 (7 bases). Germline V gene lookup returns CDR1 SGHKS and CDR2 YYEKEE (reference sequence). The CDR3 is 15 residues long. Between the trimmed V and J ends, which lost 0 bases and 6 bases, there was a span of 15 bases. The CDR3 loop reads CASSLATGGGKTQYF. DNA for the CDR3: TGTGCCAGCAGCTTGGCAACGGGGGGCGGGAAGACCCAGTACTTC.

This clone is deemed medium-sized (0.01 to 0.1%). The CDR3 DNA sequence: TGTGCCAGCAGTCATGACGGACAGGGGGCATGGGTAGCTTTCTTT. This codes for CASSHDGQGAWVAFF. This sequence joins TRBV2 and TRBJ1-1; 11 nucleotides match TRBD1. Unmatched junction bases numbered 12, after V lost 5 bases and J lost 10 bases. The CDR3 has 15 amino acids. Germline CDR1 and CDR2: SNHLY and FYNNEI.

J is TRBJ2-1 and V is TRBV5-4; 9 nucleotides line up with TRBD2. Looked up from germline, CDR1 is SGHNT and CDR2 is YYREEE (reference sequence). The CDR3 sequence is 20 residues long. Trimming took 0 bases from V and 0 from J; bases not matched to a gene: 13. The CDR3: CASSLERGSTSGFSYNEQFF. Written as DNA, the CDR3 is TGTGCCAGCAGCTTGGAGAGGGGGTCCACTAGCGGGTTCTCCTACAATGAGCAGTTCTTC. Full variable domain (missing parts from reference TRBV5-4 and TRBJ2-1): ETGVTQSPTHLIKTRGQQVTLRCSSQSGHNTVSWYQQALGQGPQFIFQYYREEENGRGNFPPRFSGLQFPNYSSELNVNALELDDSALYLCASSLERGSTSGFSYNEQFFGPGTRLTVL.

The CDR3 is CASSQGANTEAFF. The CDR3 region has the DNA TGTGCCAGCAGCCAGGGGGCTAACACTGAAGCTTTCTTT. The rearrangement uses TRBV7-2 and TRBJ1-1; TRBD1 agrees at 8 bases. The V segment lost 5 bases and the J segment 2 bases; nucleotides outside the gene matches: 1. The germline gives CDR1 SGHTA, CDR2 FQGNSA. This CDR3 has 13 amino acids.

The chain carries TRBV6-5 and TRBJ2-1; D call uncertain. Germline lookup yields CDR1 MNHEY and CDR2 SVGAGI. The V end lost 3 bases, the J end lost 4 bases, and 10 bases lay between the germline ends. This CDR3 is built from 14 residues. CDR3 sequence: CASSYGGEYNEQFF. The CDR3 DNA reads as TGTGCCAGCAGTTATGGCGGAGAATACAATGAGCAGTTCTTC.

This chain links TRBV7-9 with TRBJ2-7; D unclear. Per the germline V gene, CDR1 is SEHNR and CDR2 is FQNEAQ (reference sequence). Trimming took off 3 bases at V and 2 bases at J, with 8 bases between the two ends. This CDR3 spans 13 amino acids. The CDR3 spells CASSFEGTYEQYF. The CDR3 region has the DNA TGTGCCAGCAGCTTCGAAGGGACCTACGAGCAGTACTTC.

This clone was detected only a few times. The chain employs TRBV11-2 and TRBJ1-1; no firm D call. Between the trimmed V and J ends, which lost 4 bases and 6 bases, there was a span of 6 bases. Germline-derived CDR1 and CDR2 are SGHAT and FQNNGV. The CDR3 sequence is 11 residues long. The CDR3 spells CASSSPAEAFF. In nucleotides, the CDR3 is TGTGCCAGCAGCTCCCCGGCTGAAGCTTTCTTT.

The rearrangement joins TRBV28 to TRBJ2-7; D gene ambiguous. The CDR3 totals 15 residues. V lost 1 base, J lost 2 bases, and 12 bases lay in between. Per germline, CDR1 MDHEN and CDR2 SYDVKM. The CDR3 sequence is CASSLSAGSAYEQYF. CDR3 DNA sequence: TGTGCCAGCAGTTTATCAGCAGGATCGGCCTACGAGCAGTACTTC.

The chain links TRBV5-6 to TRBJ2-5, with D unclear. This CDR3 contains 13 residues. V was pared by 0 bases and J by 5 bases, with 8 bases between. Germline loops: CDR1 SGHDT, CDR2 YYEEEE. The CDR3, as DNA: TGTGCCAGCAGCTTGGTTTTTCCGGAGACCCAGTACTTC. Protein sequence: CASSLVFPETQYF. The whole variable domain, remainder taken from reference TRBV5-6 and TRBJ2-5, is DAGVTQSPTHLIKTRGQQVTLRCSPKSGHDTVSWYQQALGQGPQFIFQYYEEEERQRGNFPDRFSGHQFPNYSSELNVNALLLGDSALYLCASSLVFPETQYFGPGTRLLVL.

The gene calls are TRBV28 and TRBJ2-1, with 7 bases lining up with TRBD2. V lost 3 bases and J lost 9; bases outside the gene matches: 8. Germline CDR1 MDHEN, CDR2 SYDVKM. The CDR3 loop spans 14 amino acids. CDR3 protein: CASSFVGGRGEQFF. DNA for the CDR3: TGTGCCAGCAGTTTTGTGGGAGGGCGGGGTGAGCAGTTCTTC.

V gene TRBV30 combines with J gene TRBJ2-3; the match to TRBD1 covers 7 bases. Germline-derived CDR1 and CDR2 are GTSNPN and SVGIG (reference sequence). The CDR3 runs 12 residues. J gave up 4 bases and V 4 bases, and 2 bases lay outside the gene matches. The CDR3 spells CAWKGGPDTQYF. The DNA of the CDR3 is TGTGCCTGGAAAGGGGGCCCAGATACGCAGTATTTT.

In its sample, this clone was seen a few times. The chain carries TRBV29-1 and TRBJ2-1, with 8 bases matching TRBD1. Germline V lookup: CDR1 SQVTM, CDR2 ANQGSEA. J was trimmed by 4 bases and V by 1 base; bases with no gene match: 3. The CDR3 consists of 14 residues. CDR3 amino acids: CSVEGQGKYNEQFF. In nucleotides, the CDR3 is TGCAGCGTTGAAGGACAGGGGAAGTACAATGAGCAGTTCTTC.

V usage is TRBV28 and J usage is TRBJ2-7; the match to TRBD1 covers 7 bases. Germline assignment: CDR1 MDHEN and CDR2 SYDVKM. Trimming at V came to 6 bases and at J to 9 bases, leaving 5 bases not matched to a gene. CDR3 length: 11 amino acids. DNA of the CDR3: TGTGCCAGCAGATACAGGGGTGGGCAGTACTTC. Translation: CASRYRGGQYF.

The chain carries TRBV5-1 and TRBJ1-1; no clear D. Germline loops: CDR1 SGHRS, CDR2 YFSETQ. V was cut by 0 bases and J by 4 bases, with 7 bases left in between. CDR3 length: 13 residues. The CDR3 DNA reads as TGCGCCAGCAGCTTGGCTGCGGTCACTGAAGCTTTCTTT. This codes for CASSLAAVTEAFF.

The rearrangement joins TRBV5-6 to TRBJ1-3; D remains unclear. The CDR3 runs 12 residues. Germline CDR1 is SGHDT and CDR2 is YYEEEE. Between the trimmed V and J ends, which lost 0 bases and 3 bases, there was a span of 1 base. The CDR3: CASSLGGNTIYF. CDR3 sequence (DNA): TGTGCCAGCAGCTTGGGTGGAAACACCATATATTTT.

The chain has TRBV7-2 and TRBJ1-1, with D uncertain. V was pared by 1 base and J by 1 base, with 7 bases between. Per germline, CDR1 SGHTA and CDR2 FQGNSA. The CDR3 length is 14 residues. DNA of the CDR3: TGTGCCAGCAGCTTAGAGCAGGAGAACACTGAAGCTTTCTTT. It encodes CASSLEQENTEAFF.

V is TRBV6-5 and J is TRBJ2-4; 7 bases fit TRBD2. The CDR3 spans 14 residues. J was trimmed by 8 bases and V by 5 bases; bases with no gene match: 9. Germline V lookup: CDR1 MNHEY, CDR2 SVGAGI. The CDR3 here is CASSSSSGEYIQYF. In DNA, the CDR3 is TGTGCCAGCAGTAGCTCGAGCGGGGAATACATTCAGTACTTC.

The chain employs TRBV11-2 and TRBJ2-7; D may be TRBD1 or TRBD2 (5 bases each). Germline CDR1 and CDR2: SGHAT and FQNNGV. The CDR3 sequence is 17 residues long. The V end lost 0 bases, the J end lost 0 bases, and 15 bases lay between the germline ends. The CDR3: CASSLDLGDVFSYEQYF. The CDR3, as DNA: TGTGCCAGCAGCTTAGATTTAGGGGACGTCTTCTCCTACGAGCAGTACTTC.

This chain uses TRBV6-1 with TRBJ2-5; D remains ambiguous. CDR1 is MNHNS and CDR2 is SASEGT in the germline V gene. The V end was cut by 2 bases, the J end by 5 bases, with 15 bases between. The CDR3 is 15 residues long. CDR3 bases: TGTGCCAGCAGTGAAAGCCTCTCCAGCGTGGAGACCCAGTACTTC. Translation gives CASSESLSSVETQYF.

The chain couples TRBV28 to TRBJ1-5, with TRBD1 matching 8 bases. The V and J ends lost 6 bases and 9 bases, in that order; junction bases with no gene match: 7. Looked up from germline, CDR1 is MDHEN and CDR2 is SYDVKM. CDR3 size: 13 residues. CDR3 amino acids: CASSPTGVRPQHF. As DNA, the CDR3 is TGTGCCAGCAGCCCGACAGGGGTGCGGCCCCAGCATTTT.

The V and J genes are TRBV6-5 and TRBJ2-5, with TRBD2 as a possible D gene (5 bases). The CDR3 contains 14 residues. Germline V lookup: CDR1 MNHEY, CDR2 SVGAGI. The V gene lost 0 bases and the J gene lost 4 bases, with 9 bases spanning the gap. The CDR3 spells CASSYSGDRETQYF. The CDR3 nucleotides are TGTGCCAGCAGTTACTCGGGAGATAGAGAGACCCAGTACTTC.

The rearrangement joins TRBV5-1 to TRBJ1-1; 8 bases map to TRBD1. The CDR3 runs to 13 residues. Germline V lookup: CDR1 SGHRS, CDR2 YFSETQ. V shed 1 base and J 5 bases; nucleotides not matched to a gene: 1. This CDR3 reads CASSLTGGTEAFF. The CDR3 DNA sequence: TGCGCCAGCAGCTTGACAGGGGGAACTGAAGCTTTCTTT.

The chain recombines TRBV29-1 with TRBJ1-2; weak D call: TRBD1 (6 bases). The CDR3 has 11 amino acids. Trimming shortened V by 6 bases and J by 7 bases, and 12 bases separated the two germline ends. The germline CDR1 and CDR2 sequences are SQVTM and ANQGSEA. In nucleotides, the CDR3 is TGCAGCGTCAGGACAGATCGTGGCTACACCTTC. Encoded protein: CSVRTDRGYTF.